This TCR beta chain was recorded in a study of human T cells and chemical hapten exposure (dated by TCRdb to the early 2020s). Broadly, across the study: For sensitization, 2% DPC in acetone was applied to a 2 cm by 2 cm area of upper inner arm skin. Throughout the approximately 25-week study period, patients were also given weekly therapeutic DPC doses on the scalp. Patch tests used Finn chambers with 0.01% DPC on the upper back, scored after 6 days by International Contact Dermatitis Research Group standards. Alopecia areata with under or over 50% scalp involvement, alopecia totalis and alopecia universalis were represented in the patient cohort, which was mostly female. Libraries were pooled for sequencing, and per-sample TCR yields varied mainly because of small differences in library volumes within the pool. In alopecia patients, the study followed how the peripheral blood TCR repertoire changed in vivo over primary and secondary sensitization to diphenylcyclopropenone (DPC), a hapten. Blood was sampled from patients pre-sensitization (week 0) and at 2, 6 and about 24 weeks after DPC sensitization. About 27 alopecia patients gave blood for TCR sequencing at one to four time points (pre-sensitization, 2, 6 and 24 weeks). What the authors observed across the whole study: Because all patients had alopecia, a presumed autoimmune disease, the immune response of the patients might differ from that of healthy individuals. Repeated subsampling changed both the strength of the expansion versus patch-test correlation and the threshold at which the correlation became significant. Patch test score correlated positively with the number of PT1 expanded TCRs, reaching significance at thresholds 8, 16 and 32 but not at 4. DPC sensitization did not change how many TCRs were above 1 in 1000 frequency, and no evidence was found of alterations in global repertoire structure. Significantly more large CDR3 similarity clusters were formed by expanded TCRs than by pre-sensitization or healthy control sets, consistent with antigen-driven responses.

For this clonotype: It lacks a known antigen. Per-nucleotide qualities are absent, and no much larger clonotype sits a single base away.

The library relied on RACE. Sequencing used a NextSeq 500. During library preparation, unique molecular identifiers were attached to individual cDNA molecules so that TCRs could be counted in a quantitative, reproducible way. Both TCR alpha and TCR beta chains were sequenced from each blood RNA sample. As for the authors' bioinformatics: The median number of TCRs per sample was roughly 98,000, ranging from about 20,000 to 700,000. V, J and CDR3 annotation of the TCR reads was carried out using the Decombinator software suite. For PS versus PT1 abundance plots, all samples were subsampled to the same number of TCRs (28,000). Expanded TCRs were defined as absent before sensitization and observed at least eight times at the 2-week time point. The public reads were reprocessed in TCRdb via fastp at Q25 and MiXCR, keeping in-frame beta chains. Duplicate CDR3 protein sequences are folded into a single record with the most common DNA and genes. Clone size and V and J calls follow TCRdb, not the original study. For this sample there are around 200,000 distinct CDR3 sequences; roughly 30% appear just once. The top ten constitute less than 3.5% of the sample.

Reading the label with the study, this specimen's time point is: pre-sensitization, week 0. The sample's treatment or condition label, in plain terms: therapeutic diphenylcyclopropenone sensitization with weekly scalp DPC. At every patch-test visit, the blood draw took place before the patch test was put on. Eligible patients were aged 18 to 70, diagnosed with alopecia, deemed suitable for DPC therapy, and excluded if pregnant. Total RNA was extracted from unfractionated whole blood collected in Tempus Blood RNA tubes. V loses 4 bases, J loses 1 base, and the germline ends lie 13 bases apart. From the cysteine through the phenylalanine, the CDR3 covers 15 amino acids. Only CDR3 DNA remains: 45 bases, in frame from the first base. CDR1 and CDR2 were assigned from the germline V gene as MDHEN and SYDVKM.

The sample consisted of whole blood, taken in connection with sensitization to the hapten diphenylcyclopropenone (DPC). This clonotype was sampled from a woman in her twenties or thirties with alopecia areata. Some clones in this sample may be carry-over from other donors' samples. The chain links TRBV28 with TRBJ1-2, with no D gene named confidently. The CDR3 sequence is CASSSPKKDNYGYTF. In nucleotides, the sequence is TGTGCCAGCAGTTCACCGAAGAAAGATAACTATGGCTACACCTTC.